The source of this TCR beta chain is a study of CD8+ T cells in alopecia areata. Across the whole study: Scoring treated patients' severity relied on the percentage of scalp area affected.

cDNA serving as the sequencing template came from extracted, reverse transcribed RNA. The method was immunoSEQ multiplex PCR; TCRdb's version includes in-frame clones alone and lacks a portion of them. The repertoire includes 90,000 to 100,000 clones, 60% to 65% of them detected once, and 15% sits in the top ten. Treatment of the sample: oral pan-JAK inhibitor, 5-10 mg twice daily. PBMCs, the starting material, were the source of sorted CD4+ and CD8+ T cells. Germline values: CDR1 GTSNPN, CDR2 SVGIG (reference sequence). V was trimmed by 4 bases and J by 5 bases, leaving 17 bases between them. This CDR3 is 14 amino acids long. This clone was found a few times. Its cognate antigen is unknown. Whole-study findings and limits: The link between baseline CD8+ expansion and response remains uncertain with one nonresponder. Scalp data also include sequences from resident alphabeta T cells of normal skin.

This sequence joins TRBV30 and TRBJ1-1, with a possible D match to TRBD1 (6 bases). The sequenced sample was CD8+ T cells sorted from blood, obtained at week 4, from a patient treated with tofacitinib. This clonotype originated in a human donor with alopecia areata. The CDR3 is CAWTQGIGWTEAFF. CDR3 bases: TGTGCCTGGACCCAGGGGATCGGTTGGACTGAAGCTTTCTTT.